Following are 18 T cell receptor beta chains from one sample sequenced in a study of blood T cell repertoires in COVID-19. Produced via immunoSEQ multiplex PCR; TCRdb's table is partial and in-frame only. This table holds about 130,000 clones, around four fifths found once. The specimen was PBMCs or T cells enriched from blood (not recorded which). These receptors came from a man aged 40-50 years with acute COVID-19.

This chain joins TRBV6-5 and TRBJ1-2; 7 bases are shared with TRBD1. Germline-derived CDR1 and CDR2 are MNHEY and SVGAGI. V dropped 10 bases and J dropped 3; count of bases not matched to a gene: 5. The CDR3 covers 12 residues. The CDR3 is CATFGTDYGYTF. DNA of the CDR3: TGTGCCACTTTCGGGACAGACTATGGCTACACCTTC.

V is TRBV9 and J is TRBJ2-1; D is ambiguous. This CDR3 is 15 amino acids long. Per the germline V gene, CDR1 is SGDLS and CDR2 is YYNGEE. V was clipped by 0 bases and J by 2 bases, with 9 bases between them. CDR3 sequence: CASSVESATYNEQFF. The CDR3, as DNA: TGTGCCAGCAGCGTAGAAAGCGCAACCTACAATGAGCAGTTCTTC.

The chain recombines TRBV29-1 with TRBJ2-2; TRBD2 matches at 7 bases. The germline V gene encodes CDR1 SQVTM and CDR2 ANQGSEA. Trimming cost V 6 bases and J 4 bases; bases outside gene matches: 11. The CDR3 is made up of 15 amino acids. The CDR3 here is CSVEGGRRPTGELFF. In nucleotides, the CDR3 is TGCAGCGTCGAGGGCGGGAGAAGGCCCACCGGGGAGCTGTTTTTT.

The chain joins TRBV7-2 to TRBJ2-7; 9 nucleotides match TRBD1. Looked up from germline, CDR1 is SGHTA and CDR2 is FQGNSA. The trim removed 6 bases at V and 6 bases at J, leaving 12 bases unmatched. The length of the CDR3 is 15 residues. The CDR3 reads CASSPVTGGFLEQYF. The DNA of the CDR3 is TGTGCCAGCAGTCCCGTTACAGGGGGCTTCCTCGAGCAGTACTTC. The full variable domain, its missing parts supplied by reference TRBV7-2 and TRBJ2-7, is GAGVSQSPSNKVTEKGKDVELRCDPISGHTALYWYRQSLGQGLEFLIYFQGNSAPDKSGLPSDRFSAERTGGSVSTLTIQRTQQEDSAVYLCASSPVTGGFLEQYFGPGTRLTVT.

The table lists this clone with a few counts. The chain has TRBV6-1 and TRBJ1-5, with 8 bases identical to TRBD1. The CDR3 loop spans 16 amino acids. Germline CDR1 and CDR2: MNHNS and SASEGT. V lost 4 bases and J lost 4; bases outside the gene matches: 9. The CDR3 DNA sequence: TGTGCCAGCAGTGGACAGGGGTCCCTTCTGAATCAGCCCCAGCATTTT. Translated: CASSGQGSLLNQPQHF.

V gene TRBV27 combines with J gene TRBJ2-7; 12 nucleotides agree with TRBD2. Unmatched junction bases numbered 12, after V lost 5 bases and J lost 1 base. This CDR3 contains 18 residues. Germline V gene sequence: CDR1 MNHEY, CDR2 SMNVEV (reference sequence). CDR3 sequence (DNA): TGTGCCAGCAGTCCGGGACTAGCGGGCCCATTAGGTTCCTACGAGCAGTACTTC. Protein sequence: CASSPGLAGPLGSYEQYF.

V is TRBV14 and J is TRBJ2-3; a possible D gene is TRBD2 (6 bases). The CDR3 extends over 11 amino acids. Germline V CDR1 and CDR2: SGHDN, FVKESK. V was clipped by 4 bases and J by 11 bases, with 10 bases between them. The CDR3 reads CASSLGGRQYF. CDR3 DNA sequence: TGTGCCAGCAGCCTCGGGGGAAGGCAGTATTTT.

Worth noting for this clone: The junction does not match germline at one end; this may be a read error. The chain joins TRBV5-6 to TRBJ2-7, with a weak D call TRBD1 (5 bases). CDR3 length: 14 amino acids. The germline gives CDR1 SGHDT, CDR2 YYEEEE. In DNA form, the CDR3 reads TGTGCCAGCAGCCGACAGCCCGAATACTACGAGCAATACTTC. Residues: CASSRQPEYYEQYF. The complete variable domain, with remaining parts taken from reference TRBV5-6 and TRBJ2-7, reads DAGVTQSPTHLIKTRGQQVTLRCSPKSGHDTVSWYQQALGQGPQFIFQYYEEEERQRGNFPDRFSGHQFPNYSSELNVNALLLGDSALYLCASSRQPEYYEQYFGPGTRLTVT.

CDR3 amino acids: CASSSGGGANEQFF. Written as DNA, the CDR3 is TGCGCCAGCAGCTCAGGCGGGGGGGCCAATGAGCAGTTCTTC. The rearrangement uses TRBV10-1 and TRBJ2-1; 9 nucleotides match TRBD2. This CDR3 has 14 residues. The trim removed 6 bases at V and 6 bases at J, leaving 6 bases unmatched. Germline assignment: CDR1 WNHNN and CDR2 SYGVQD (reference sequence).

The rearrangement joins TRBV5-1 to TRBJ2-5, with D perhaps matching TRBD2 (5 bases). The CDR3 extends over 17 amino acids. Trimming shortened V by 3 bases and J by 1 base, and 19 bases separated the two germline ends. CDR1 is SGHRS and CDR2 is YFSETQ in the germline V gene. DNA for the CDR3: TGCGCCAGCAGCTCCCCCGGGGTGTGGGAACCCCAAGAGACCCAGTACTTC. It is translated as CASSSPGVWEPQETQYF.

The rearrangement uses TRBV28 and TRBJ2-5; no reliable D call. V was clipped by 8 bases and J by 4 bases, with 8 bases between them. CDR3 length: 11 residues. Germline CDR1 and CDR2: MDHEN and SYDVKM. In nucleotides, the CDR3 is TGTGCCAGCTGCGGCTCAGAGACCCAGTACTTC. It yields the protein CASCGSETQYF.

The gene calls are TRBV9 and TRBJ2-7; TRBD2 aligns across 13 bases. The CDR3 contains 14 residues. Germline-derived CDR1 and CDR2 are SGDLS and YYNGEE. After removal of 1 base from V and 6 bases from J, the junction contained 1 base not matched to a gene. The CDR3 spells CASSVTSGRGEQYF. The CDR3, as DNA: TGTGCCAGCAGCGTAACTAGCGGGAGGGGCGAGCAGTACTTC.

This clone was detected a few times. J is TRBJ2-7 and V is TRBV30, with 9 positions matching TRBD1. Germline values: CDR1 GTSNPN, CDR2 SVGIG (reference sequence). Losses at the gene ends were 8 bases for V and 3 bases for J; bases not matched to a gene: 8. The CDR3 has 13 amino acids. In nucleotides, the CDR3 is TGTGCCCATGAGGGGACAGGGCACTACGAGCAGTACTTC. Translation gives CAHEGTGHYEQYF.

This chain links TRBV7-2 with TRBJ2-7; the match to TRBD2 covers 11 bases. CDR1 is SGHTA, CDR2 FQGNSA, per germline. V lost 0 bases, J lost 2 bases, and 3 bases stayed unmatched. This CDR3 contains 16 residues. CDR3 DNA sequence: TGTGCCAGCAGCTTAGCGGCTAGCGGGAGGCCCTACGAGCAGTACTTC. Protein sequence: CASSLAASGRPYEQYF. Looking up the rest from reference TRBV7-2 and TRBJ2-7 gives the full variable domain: GAGVSQSPSNKVTEKGKDVELRCDPISGHTALYWYRQSLGQGLEFLIYFQGNSAPDKSGLPSDRFSAERTGGSVSTLTIQRTQQEDSAVYLCASSLAASGRPYEQYFGPGTRLTVT.

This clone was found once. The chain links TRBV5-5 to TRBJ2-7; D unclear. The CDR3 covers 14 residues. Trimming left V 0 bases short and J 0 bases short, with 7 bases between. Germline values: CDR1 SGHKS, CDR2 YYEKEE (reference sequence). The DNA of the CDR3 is TGTGCCAGCAGCTTGGAACTATCCTCCTACGAGCAGTACTTC. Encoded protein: CASSLELSSYEQYF.

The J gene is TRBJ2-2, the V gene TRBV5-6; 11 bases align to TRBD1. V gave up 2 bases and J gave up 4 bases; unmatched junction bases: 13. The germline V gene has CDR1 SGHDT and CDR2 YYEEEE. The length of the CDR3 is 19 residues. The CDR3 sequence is CASSFPGQGGWRATGELFF. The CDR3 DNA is TGTGCCAGCAGCTTTCCGGGACAGGGGGGCTGGCGGGCCACCGGGGAGCTGTTTTTT.

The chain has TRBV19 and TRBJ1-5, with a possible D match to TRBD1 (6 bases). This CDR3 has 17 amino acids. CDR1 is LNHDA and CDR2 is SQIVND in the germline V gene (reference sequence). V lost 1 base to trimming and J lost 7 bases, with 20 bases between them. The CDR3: CASSIGPPGATGQPQHF. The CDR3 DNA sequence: TGTGCCAGTAGTATAGGTCCTCCAGGGGCGACTGGGCAGCCCCAGCATTTT.

This CDR3 is CASSQDNRGIYQETQYF. CDR3 nucleotides: TGTGCCAGCAGCCAAGACAACAGGGGGATTTATCAAGAGACCCAGTACTTC. V is TRBV3-1 (or the pseudogene TRBV3-2) and J is TRBJ2-5; 8 bases map to TRBD1. With 0 bases clipped from V and 2 bases from J, the junction kept 8 bases outside the gene matches. Germline V CDR1 and CDR2: LGHDT, YNNKEL (reference sequence). The length of the CDR3 is 17 residues.